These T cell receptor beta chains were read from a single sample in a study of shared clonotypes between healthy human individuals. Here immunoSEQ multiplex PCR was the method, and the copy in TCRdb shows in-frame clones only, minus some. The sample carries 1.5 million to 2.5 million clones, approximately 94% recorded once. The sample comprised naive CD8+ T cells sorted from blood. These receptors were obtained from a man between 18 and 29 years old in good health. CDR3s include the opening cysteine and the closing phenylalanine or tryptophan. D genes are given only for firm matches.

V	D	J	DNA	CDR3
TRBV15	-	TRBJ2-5	TGTGCCACCAGCAGAGGTTACAGGGAGGATGAGGGAGAGACCCAGTACTTC	CATSRGYREDEGETQYF
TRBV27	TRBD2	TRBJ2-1	TGTGCCAGCAGTTCGGATACTAGCGGGGGATACAATGAGCAGTTCTTC	CASSSDTSGGYNEQFF
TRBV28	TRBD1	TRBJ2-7	TGTGCCAGCAGTCCCCCCCAGGGGGCCTACGAGCAGTACTTC	CASSPPQGAYEQYF
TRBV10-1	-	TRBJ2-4	TGCGCCAGCAGTGAGTCTCCGGGTGGCATTCAGTACTTC	CASSESPGGIQYF
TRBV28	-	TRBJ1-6	TGTGCCAGCAGTCCCGATCGGGGGTTTTCACCCCTCCACTTT	CASSPDRGFSPLHF
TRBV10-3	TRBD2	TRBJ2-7	TGTGCCATCAGTAAACTAGCGGGAGACTACGAGCAGTACTTC	CAISKLAGDYEQYF
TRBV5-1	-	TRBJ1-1	TGCGCCAGCAGCTTGGGTACGAACACTGAAGCTTTCTTT	CASSLGTNTEAFF
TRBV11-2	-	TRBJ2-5	TGTGCCAGCAGTTTCAGGGGCACCCAAGAGACCCAGTACTTC	CASSFRGTQETQYF
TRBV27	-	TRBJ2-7	TGTGCCAGCAGTCTCAGGGCAGGGGACGAGCAGTACTTC	CASSLRAGDEQYF
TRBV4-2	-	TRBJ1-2	TGTGCCAGCAGCCAAGATTCCTCTCCACAGTTCTATGGCTACACCTTC	CASSQDSSPQFYGYTF
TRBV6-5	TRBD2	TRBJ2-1	TGTGCCAGCAGGCGTCGGCGGGAGGGCAATGAGCAGTTCTTC	CASRRRREGNEQFF
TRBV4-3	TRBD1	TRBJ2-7	TGCGCCAGCAGCCAAGACCGGGACAGCCGCTACGAGCAGTACTTC	CASSQDRDSRYEQYF
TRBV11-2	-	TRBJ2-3	TGTGCCAGCAGCTTAGATCCGGGAACGAGCACAGATACGCAGTATTTT	CASSLDPGTSTDTQYF
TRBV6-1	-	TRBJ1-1	TGTGCCAGCAGTGAAGATATTATCATGAACACTGAAGCTTTCTTT	CASSEDIIMNTEAFF
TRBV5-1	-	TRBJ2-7	TGCGCCAGCAGCTTTGGATGGAATACCTACGAGCAGTACTTC	CASSFGWNTYEQYF
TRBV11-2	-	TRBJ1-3	TGTGCCAGCAGCTTAGGACGGTCCTCTGGAAACACCATATATTTT	CASSLGRSSGNTIYF
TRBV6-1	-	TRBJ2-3	TGTGCCAGCAGTGAACCTGAGGACAGAACTAGCACAGATACGCAGTATTTT	CASSEPEDRTSTDTQYF